This T cell receptor (beta chain) was sequenced for a study of shared clonotypes between healthy human individuals. The study, taken as a whole, reports: With a handful of donors compared, roughly 5% of naive CD4 clonotypes were shared.

CD8 cells regarded as naive lacked CD45RO, were positively chosen for CCR7, and omitted terminally differentiated effector memory CD45RA+ cells. A note on this clone: Its matching antigen is unknown.

V dropped 5 bases and J dropped 0 bases, with 11 bases sitting between them. CDR3 length equals 14 residues. Germline V gene lookup returns CDR1 PRHDT and CDR2 FYEKMQ (reference sequence). The method was immunoSEQ multiplex PCR; TCRdb's version includes in-frame clones alone and lacks a portion of them. Among approximately 600,000 clones listed, 85% to 95% were seen once. What was sequenced was naive CD8+ T cells sorted from blood. This TCR came from a woman aged 30 to 39 in good health. V gene TRBV13 combines with J gene TRBJ2-7; D is perhaps TRBD1 (6 bases). CDR3 protein: CASSSGQISYEQYF. CDR3 sequence (DNA): TGTGCCAGCAGCAGCGGACAGATCTCCTACGAGCAGTACTTC.